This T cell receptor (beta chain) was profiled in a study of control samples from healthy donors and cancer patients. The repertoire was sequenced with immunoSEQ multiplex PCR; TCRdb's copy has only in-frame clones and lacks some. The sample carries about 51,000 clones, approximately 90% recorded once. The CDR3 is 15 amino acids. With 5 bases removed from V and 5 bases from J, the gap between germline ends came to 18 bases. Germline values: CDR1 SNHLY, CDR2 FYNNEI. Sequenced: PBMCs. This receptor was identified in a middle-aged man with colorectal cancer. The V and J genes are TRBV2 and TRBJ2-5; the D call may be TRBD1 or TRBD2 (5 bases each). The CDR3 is CASSWGPRTGETQYF. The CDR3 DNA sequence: TGTGCCAGCAGTTGGGGACCGCGGACGGGGGAGACCCAGTACTTC.